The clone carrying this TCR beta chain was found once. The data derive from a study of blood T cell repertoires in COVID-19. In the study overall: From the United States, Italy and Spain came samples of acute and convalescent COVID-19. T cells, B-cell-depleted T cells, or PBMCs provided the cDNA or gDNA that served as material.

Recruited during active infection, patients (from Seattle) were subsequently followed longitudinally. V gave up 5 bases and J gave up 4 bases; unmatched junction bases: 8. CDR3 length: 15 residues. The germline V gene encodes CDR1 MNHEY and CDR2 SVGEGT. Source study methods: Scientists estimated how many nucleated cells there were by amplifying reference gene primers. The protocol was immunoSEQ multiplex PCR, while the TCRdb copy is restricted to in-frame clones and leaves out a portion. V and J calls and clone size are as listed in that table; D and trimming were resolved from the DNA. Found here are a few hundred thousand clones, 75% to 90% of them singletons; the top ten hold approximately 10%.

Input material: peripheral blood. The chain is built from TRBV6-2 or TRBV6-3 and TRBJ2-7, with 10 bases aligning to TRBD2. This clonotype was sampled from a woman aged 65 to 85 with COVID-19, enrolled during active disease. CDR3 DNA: TGTGCCAGCAGTGGGCCTAGCGGGGGAAATTACGAGCAGTACTTC. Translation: CASSGPSGGNYEQYF.